Below, 6 T cell receptor beta chains from the same sample are listed, as sequenced in a study of beta chain features in type 1 diabetes. All of the isolated RNA was reverse transcribed, so expressed TCRB transcripts were sequenced. TCRdb keeps only in-frame clones here, not all; method: immunoSEQ multiplex PCR. The sample lists 120,000 to 150,000 clones, about 10% occurring once. Sequenced sample: naive CD4+ T cells from blood. The receptor set was obtained from a young man in good health.

This clone was recorded a few times. V gene TRBV5-1 combines with J gene TRBJ1-6; 9 nucleotides line up with TRBD1. V lost 3 bases and J lost 10; bases outside the gene matches: 5. Germline lookup yields CDR1 SGHRS and CDR2 YFSETQ. This CDR3 region has 14 residues. The CDR3 DNA reads as TGCGCCAGCAGCTCGGGACAGGGAAACTCACCCCTCCACTTT. It yields the protein CASSSGQGNSPLHF.

This clone was counted between two and nine times. The V and J genes are TRBV5-1 and TRBJ2-1; 7 bases are shared with TRBD2. Germline loops: CDR1 SGHRS, CDR2 YFSETQ. J was trimmed by 0 bases and V by 6 bases; bases with no gene match: 3. The CDR3 length is 14 residues. The CDR3 DNA is TGCGCCAGCACCCTAGCGGTCTCCTACAATGAGCAGTTCTTC. The encoded protein is CASTLAVSYNEQFF.

The sample holds many counts of this clone. V is TRBV4-3 and J is TRBJ2-2; unclear D gene. The V end lost 3 bases, the J end lost 8 bases, and 13 bases lay between the germline ends. The germline V gene encodes CDR1 LGHNA and CDR2 YSLEER. The CDR3 contains 14 residues. This CDR3 is CASSQDTAVGELFF. Here the CDR3 DNA reads TGCGCCAGCAGCCAGGATACGGCGGTGGGGGAGCTGTTTTTT.

This clone was seen repeatedly, ten times or more. The chain couples TRBV29-1 to TRBJ2-5, with D possibly being TRBD2 (6 bases). Trimming left V 6 bases short and J 4 bases short, with 12 bases between. Germline V lookup: CDR1 SQVTM, CDR2 ANQGSEA. The CDR3 loop spans 12 amino acids. The CDR3 here is CSVSGGLETQYF. CDR3 sequence (DNA): TGCAGCGTCTCTGGGGGGTTAGAGACCCAGTACTTC.

The V and J genes are TRBV7-8 and TRBJ2-3; TRBD1 aligns across 8 bases. V lost 3 bases, J lost 6 bases, and 5 bases stayed unmatched. In germline, CDR1 is SGHVS, CDR2 FQNEAQ. There are 14 residues in the CDR3. Written as DNA, the CDR3 is TGTGCCAGCAGCTTTCGACAGGGGTTGGATACGCAGTATTTT. Amino acids: CASSFRQGLDTQYF.

This clone was seen repeatedly, ten times or more. V and J are TRBV7-2 and TRBJ2-2; the D gene is possibly TRBD1 (5 bases). V was trimmed by 4 bases and J by 6 bases, leaving 12 bases between them. Germline V gene data show CDR1 as SGHTA and CDR2 as FQGNSA. The CDR3 is 14 residues long. The CDR3: CASSSDTNAGELFF. The CDR3 DNA sequence: TGTGCCAGCAGCTCGGACACCAACGCCGGGGAGCTGTTTTTT.